A single T cell receptor (beta chain) is shown here with its context. Study processing details: From reference gene primer amplification, estimates of nucleated cell counts were derived. Here immunoSEQ multiplex PCR was the method, and the copy in TCRdb shows in-frame clones only, minus some. The DNA gave D and trimming, while V, J and clone size come from that table. Among around 93,000 clones listed, around 90% were seen once. This entry is derived from a study of blood T cell repertoires in COVID-19. Trimming took off 6 bases at V and 5 bases at J, with 17 bases between the two ends. Germline V gene sequence: CDR1 MNHEY, CDR2 SVGEGT. This CDR3 spans 15 amino acids.

The sequencing sample was made of peripheral blood. The chain combines TRBV6-2 or TRBV6-3 with TRBJ1-5, with D perhaps TRBD1 (5 bases). The sequence derives from a man aged 18-30 years with COVID-19, enrolled during active disease. The CDR3 DNA reads TGTGCCAGCAGCACCTCGGGACTCCCCTATCAGCCCCAGCATTTT. This gives the protein CASSTSGLPYQPQHF.